One T cell receptor beta chain is described in this entry. V lost 8 bases to trimming and J lost 8 bases, with 8 bases between them. Germline CDR1 SNHLY, CDR2 FYNNEI. This CDR3 comprises 10 residues. The entry originates in a study of shared T cell receptors in the human thymus. Using immunoSEQ multiplex PCR, the repertoire was profiled, and TCRdb retains in-frame clones only, with some absent. The profile covers roughly 710,000 clones, with roughly 85% appearing a single time and roughly 0.01% taken by the ten largest. These data were likewise used in another study, on human thymus T cells. From that study: Resections obtained during corrective heart surgery supplied the thymus tissue. The authors found apparently biased V and J gene usage in thymic and blood repertoires. Highly overlapping thymic repertoires in unrelated individuals were reported by related research.

The chain uses TRBV2 and TRBJ2-3; maybe TRBD2 (6 bases). The TCR originated in a girl under two years old with a congenital heart defect. Specimen: thymocytes. The CDR3 is CASDSGTQYF. The CDR3 nucleotides read TGTGCCAGCGATAGCGGTACGCAGTATTTT.